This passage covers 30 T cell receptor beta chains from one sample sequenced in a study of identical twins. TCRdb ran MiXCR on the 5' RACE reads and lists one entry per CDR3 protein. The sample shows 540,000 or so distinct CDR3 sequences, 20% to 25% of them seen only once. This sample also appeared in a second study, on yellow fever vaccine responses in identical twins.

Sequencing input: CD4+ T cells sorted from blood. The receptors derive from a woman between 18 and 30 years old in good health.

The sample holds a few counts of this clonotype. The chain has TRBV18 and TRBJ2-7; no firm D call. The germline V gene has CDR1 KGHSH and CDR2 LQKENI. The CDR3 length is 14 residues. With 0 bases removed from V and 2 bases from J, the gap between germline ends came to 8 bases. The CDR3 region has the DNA TGTGCCAGCTCACCACCGTGGGCCACCTACGAGCAGTACTTC. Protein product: CASSPPWATYEQYF.

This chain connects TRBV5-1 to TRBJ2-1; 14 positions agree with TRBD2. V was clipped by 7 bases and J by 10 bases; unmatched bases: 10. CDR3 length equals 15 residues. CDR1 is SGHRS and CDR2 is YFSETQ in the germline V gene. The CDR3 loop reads CASGGSGLAGAEQFF. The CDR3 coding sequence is TGCGCCAGCGGGGGTTCGGGACTAGCGGGAGCCGAGCAGTTCTTC.

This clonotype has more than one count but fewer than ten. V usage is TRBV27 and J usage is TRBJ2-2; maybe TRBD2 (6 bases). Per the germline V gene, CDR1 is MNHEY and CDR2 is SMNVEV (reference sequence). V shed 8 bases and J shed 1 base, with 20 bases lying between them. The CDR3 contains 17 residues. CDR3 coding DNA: TGTGCCAGCGGTAGGGCGGGGAAGCAGCTGAACACCGGGGAGCTGTTTTTT. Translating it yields CASGRAGKQLNTGELFF.

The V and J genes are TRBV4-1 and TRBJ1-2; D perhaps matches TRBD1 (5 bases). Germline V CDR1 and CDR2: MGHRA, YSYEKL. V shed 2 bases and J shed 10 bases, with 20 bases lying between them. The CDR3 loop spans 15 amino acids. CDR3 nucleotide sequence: TGCGCCAGCAGCCAACCCCGGGACCGCACTCACCTCTACACCTTC. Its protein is CASSQPRDRTHLYTF.

The CDR3 reads CATNGQANTGELFF. CDR3 nucleotides: TGTGCCACTAACGGACAGGCGAACACCGGGGAGCTGTTTTTT. The chain carries TRBV24-1 and TRBJ2-2; 7 bases are shared with TRBD1. Germline values: CDR1 KGHDR, CDR2 SFDVKD. This CDR3 comprises 14 residues. With 10 bases clipped from V and 0 bases from J, the junction kept 4 bases outside the gene matches.

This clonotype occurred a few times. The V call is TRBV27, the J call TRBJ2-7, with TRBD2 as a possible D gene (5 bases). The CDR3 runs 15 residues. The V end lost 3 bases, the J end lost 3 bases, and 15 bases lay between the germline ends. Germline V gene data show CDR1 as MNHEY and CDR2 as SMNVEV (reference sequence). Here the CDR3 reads CASSFTLGVCYEQYF. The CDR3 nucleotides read TGTGCCAGCAGTTTCACCCTCGGGGTATGCTACGAGCAGTACTTC.

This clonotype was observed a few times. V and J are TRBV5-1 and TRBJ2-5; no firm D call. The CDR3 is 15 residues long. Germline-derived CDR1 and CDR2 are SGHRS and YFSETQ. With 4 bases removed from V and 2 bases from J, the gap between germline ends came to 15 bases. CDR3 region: CASSLAVGKQETQYF. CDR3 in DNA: TGCGCCAGCAGCCTCGCCGTTGGCAAGCAAGAGACCCAGTACTTC.

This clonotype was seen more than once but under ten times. The CDR3 protein is CSVVLLLSTQYF. CDR3 nucleotide sequence: TGCAGTGTGGTACTGCTTCTTAGTACGCAGTATTTT. This rearrangement joins TRBV20-1 to TRBJ2-3; D not certain. Germline values: CDR1 DFQATT, CDR2 SNEGSKA (reference sequence). V was cut by 7 bases and J by 8 bases, with 16 bases left in between. This CDR3 is built from 12 residues.

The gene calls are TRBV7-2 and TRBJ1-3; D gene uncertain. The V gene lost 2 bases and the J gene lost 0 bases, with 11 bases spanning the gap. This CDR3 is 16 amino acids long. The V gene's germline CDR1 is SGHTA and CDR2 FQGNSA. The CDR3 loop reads CASSLTDGYSGNTIYF. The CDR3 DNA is TGTGCCAGCAGCTTAACGGACGGGTACTCTGGAAACACCATATATTTT.

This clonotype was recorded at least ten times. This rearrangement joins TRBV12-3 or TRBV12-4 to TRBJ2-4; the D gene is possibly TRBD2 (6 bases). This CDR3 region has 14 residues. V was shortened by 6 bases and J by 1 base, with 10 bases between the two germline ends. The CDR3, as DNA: TGTGCCAGCAGCTTTCGGGGGGCCAAAAACATTCAGTACTTC. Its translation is CASSFRGAKNIQYF.

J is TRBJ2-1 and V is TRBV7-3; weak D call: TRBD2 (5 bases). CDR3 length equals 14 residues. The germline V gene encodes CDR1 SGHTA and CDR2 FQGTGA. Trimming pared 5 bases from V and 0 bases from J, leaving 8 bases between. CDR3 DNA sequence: TGTGCCAGCAGCCAACGGGGCTCCTACAATGAGCAGTTCTTC. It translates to CASSQRGSYNEQFF.

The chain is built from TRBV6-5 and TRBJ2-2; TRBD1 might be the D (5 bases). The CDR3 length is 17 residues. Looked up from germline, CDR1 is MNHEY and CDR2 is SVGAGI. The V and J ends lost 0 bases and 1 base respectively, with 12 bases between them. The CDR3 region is CASSYSLRGRNTGELFF. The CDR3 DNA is TGTGCCAGCAGTTACTCGCTTAGGGGTCGGAACACCGGGGAGCTGTTTTTT.

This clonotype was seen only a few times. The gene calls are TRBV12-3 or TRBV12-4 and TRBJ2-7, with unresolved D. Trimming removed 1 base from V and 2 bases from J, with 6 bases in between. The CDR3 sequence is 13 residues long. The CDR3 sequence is CASSLERAYEQYF. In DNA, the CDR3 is TGTGCCAGCAGTTTAGAAAGAGCCTACGAGCAGTACTTC.

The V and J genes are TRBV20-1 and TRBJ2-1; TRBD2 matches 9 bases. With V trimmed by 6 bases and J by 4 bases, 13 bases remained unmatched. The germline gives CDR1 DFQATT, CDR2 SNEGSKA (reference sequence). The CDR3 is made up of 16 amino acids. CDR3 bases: TGCAGTGCCCGGGGGTCTAGCGGGGACAGATACAATGAGCAGTTCTTC. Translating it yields CSARGSSGDRYNEQFF.

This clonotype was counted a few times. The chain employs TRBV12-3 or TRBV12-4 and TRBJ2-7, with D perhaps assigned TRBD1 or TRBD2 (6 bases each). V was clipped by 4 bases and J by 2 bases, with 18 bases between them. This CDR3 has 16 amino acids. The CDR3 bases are TGTGCCAGCAGTTCCCGCCGCGAGAGGGGGGCCTACGAGCAGTACGTC. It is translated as CASSSRRERGAYEQYV.

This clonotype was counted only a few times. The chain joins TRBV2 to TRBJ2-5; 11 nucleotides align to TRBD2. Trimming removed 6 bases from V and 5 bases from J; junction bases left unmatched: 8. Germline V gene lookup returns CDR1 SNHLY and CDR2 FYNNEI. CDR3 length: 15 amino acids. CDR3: CASSDSGGAVETQYF. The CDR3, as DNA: TGTGCCAGCAGCGATAGCGGGGGGGCCGTGGAGACCCAGTACTTC.

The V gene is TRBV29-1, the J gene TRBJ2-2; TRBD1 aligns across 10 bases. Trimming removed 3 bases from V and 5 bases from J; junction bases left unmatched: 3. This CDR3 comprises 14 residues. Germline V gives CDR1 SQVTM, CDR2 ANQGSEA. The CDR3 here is CSVEGGQGTGELFF. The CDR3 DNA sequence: TGCAGCGTTGAGGGGGGACAGGGGACCGGGGAGCTGTTTTTT.

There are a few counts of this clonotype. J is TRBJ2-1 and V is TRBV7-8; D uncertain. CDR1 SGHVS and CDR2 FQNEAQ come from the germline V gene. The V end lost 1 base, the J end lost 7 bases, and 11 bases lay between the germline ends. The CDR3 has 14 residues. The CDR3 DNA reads TGTGCCAGCAGCTTAGGGGAAGTTCGGAATGAGCAGTTCTTC. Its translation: CASSLGEVRNEQFF.

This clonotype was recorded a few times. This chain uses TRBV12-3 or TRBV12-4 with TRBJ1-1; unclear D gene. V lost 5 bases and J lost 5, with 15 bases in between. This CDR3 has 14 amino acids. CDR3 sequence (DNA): TGTGCCAGCAGTCTGACCCCGGCGGGGACTGAAGCTTTCTTT. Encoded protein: CASSLTPAGTEAFF.

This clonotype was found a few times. The CDR3 nucleotides are TGTGCCAGCAGTTATGGCAGGGCGAGGACAGATACGCAGTATTTT. Residues: CASSYGRARTDTQYF. The chain links TRBV6-5 to TRBJ2-3; TRBD1 might be the D (5 bases). The germline V and J ends were trimmed by 3 bases and 3 bases, with 13 bases remaining between them. The CDR3 is made up of 15 amino acids. The germline V gene encodes CDR1 MNHEY and CDR2 SVGAGI.

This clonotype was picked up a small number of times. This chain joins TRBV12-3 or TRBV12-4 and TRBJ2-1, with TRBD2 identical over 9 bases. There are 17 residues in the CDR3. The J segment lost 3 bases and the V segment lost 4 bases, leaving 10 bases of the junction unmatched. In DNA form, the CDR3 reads TGTGCCAGCAGTTGGACTAGCGAAAGGGCTATCTACAATGAGCAGTTCTTC. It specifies CASSWTSERAIYNEQFF.

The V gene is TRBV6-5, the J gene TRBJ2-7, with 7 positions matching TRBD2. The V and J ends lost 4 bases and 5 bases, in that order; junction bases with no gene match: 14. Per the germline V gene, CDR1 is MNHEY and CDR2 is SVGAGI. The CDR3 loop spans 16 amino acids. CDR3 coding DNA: TGTGCCAGCAGTTTCCGACCGCTCCCGGCGGGGGACGAGCAGTACTTC. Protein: CASSFRPLPAGDEQYF.

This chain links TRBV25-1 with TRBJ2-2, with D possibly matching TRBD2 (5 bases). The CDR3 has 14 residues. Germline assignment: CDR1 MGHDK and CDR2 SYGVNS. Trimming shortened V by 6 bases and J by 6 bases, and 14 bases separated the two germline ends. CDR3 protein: CASRDPGLPGELFF. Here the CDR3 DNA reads TGTGCCAGCAGGGACCCCGGACTTCCCGGGGAGCTGTTTTTT.

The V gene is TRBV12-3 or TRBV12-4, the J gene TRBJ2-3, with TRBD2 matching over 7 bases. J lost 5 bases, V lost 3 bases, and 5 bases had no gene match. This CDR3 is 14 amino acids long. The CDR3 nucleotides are TGTGCCAGCAGTTTTCCGGGACTAATAGATACGCAGTATTTT. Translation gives CASSFPGLIDTQYF.

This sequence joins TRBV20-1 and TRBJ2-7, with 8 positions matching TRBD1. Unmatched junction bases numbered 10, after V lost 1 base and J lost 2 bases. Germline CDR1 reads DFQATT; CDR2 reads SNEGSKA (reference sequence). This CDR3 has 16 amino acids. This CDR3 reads CSARGSQGATTYEQYF. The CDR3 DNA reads TGCAGTGCTAGAGGTAGCCAGGGGGCGACCACCTACGAGCAGTACTTC.

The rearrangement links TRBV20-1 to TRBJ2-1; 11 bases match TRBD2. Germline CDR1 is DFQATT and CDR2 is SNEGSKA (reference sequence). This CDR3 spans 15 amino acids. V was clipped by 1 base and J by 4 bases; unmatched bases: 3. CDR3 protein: CSARGSGGGYNEQFF. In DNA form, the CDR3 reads TGCAGTGCTAGAGGTAGCGGGGGGGGTTACAATGAGCAGTTCTTC.

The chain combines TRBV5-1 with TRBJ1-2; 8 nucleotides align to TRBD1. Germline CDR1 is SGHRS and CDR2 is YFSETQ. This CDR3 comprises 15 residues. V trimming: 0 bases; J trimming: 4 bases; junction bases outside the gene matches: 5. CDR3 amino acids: CASSLEGDRGYGYTF. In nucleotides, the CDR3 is TGCGCCAGCAGCTTGGAAGGTGACAGGGGCTATGGCTACACCTTC. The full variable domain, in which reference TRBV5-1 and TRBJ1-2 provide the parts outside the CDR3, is KAGVTQTPRYLIKTRGQQVTLSCSPISGHRSVSWYQQTPGQGLQFLFEYFSETQRNKGNFPGRFSGRQFSNSRSEMNVSTLELGDSALYLCASSLEGDRGYGYTFGSGTRLTVV.

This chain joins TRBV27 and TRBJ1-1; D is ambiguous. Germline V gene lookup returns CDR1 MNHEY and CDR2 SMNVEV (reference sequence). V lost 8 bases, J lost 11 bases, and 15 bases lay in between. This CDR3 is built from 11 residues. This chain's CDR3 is CASGPWGRAFF. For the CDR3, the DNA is TGTGCCAGCGGCCCCTGGGGTAGGGCTTTCTTT.

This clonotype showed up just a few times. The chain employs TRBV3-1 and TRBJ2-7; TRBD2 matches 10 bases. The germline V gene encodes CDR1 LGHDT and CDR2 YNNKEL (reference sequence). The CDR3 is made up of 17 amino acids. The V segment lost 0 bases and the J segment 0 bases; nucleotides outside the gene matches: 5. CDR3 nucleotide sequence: TGTGCCAGCAGCCAAGAATTACTAGCGGGAACCTCCTACGAGCAGTACTTC. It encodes CASSQELLAGTSYEQYF.

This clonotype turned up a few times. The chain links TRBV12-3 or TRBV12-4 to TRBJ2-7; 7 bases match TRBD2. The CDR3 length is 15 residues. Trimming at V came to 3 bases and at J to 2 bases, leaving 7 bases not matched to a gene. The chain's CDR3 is CASSFGAGVAYEQYF. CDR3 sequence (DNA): TGTGCCAGCAGTTTTGGGGCGGGAGTCGCCTACGAGCAGTACTTC.